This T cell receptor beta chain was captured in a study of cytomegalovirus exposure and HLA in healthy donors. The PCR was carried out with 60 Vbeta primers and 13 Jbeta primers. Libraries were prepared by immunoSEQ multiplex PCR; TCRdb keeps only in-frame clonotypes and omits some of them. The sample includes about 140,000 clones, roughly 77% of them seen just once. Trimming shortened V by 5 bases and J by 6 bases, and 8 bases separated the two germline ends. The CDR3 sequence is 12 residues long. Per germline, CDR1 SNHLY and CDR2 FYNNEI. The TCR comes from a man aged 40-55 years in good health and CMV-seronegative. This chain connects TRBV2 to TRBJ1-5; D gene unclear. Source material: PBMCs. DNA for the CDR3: TGTGCCAGCAGTATAACGCGTCAGCCCCAGCATTTT. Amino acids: CASSITRQPQHF.